This TCR beta chain was identified in a study of regulatory T cells in long-lasting Graves disease. In the study overall: Positive TSH receptor antibodies alongside over 5 years of antithyroid drugs were what marked Graves' disease as persistent.

In building TCR beta libraries, iRepertoire HTBI primers were used together with Arm-PCR of CDR3 regions. TCRdb independently ran MiXCR on the multiplex PCR reads; one entry per CDR3 protein. Of roughly 300,000 distinct CDR3 sequences listed, about 20% were seen once; the top ten hold 29%. Overall study results and limits: Persistent Graves' patients showed reduced TCR diversity versus newly diagnosed patients. Accuracy was perhaps lowered by the small sample size.

The sample holds many counts of this clonotype. Antigen specificity is unknown. Time point noted: persistent/refractory GD, antithyroid drugs over 5 years with positive TRAb. PBMC RNA was the source of the TCR library. It was American Thyroid Association guidelines that determined Graves' disease diagnosis. Germline V gives CDR1 MNHEY, CDR2 SVGAGI. V lost 0 bases and J lost 2, with 20 bases in between. This CDR3 has 19 residues. The sequence was collected from a female donor with Graves disease. Material: peripheral blood mononuclear cells (PBMCs), obtained when the disease was refractory, from a patient treated with antithyroid drugs. The rearrangement joins TRBV6-5 to TRBJ1-5, with D possibly matching TRBD1 (6 bases). For the CDR3, the DNA is TGTGCCAGCAGTTACTCGCTCAGGGGCAGGGGATGGGGCAATCAGCCCCAGCATTTT. It yields the protein CASSYSLRGRGWGNQPQHF.